What follows are 21 T cell receptor beta chains derived from one specimen sequenced in a study of cytomegalovirus exposure and HLA in healthy donors. The primer mix had 60 Vbeta and 13 Jbeta primers. Repertoires were generated with immunoSEQ multiplex PCR, while TCRdb's copy carries only in-frame clones and drops some. The sample lists some 160,000 clones, roughly 80% occurring once. The material sequenced was PBMCs. The receptors come from a man aged 35 to 55 in good health and CMV-seronegative.

V usage is TRBV10-3 and J usage is TRBJ2-2, with a possible D match to TRBD1 (5 bases). The CDR3 has 15 residues. The ends were cut back, 5 bases at V and 0 bases at J, with 10 bases in the middle. The germline V gene has CDR1 ENHRY and CDR2 SYGVKD. CDR3 sequence (DNA): TGTGCCATCAGTCCGGACATCGCGAACACCGGGGAGCTGTTTTTT. Its protein is CAISPDIANTGELFF.

This clone was seen once. The chain recombines TRBV29-1 with TRBJ1-2, with D perhaps matching TRBD1 (5 bases). The CDR3 totals 13 residues. V lost 7 bases, J lost 5 bases, and 17 bases lay in between. Germline V CDR1 and CDR2: SQVTM, ANQGSEA. The CDR3 here is CSAGGASPYGYTF. CDR3 bases: TGCAGCGCGGGGGGTGCGTCCCCATATGGCTACACCTTC.

This chain joins TRBV5-4 and TRBJ2-5, with D possibly TRBD1 on 6 matching bases. The J call is uncertain, as TRBJ2-7 better fits the DNA end. The CDR3 contains 15 residues. Germline V lookup: CDR1 SGHNT, CDR2 YYREEE (reference sequence). The CDR3 sequence is CASSLVVRGTYEQYF. For the CDR3, the DNA is TGTGCCAGCAGCTTGGTTGTAAGGGGGACCTACGAGCAGTACTTC.

J is TRBJ2-7 and V is TRBV6-1; D is perhaps TRBD1 (6 bases). Looked up from germline, CDR1 is MNHNS and CDR2 is SASEGT. CDR3 length equals 14 residues. Trimming removed 7 bases at V and 1 base at J, with 14 bases between. CDR3 sequence (DNA): TGTGCCAGCATCACCCCGGGACATTCCTACGAGCAGTACTTC. It encodes CASITPGHSYEQYF.

V and J are TRBV9 and TRBJ2-5; 11 bases fit TRBD2. Unmatched junction bases numbered 5, after V lost 0 bases and J lost 1 base. The CDR3 contains 17 residues. CDR1 is SGDLS, CDR2 YYNGEE, per germline. CDR3 in DNA: TGTGCCAGCAGCGTAGGGCTGGGGACTAGCGGCCAAGAGACCCAGTACTTC. It specifies CASSVGLGTSGQETQYF.

The chain recombines TRBV7-8 with TRBJ2-7, with a possible D match to TRBD1 (5 bases). The CDR3 extends over 15 amino acids. Trimming cost V 5 bases and J 2 bases, with 16 bases left between them. Germline CDR1 reads SGHVS; CDR2 reads FQNEAQ. CDR3 bases: TGTGCCAGCAGCCTGCTTTTGGACACTCCCTACGAGCAGTACTTC. Its translation is CASSLLLDTPYEQYF.

This sequence joins TRBV6-1 and TRBJ2-3; TRBD1 agrees at 8 bases. V lost 3 bases, J lost 0 bases, and 5 bases stayed unmatched. The CDR3 loop spans 16 amino acids. Looked up from germline, CDR1 is MNHNS and CDR2 is SASEGT. CDR3 loop: CASSDQGAPSTDTQYF. CDR3 nucleotides: TGTGCCAGCAGTGATCAGGGGGCCCCTAGCACAGATACGCAGTATTTT.

This sequence joins TRBV4-1 and TRBJ2-2; D remains unclear. The CDR3 has 15 residues. V was shortened by 0 bases and J by 2 bases, with 7 bases between the two germline ends. CDR1 and CDR2 from the germline V gene are MGHRA and YSYEKL. DNA for the CDR3: TGCGCCAGCAGCCAAGAGGCCAGTAACACCGGGGAGCTGTTTTTT. It yields the protein CASSQEASNTGELFF.

The chain has TRBV12-5 and TRBJ2-3, with D possibly TRBD1 on 6 matching bases. With 5 bases removed from V and 5 bases from J, the gap between germline ends came to 11 bases. The CDR3 totals 13 residues. Germline loops: CDR1 LGHNT, CDR2 FRNRAP. The CDR3 sequence is CASGPETGDTQYF. The CDR3 DNA reads TGTGCTAGTGGTCCCGAGACAGGAGATACGCAGTATTTT.

The chain is built from TRBV4-3 and TRBJ2-2; 7 bases fit TRBD1. Germline CDR1 reads LGHNA; CDR2 reads YSLEER. The length of the CDR3 is 15 residues. V was clipped by 0 bases and J by 4 bases; unmatched bases: 2. The CDR3 DNA reads TGCGCCAGCAGCCAAGACCAGGGGGTCACCGGGGAGCTGTTTTTT. It encodes CASSQDQGVTGELFF.

The chain carries TRBV7-2 and TRBJ1-2, with D tentatively TRBD1 (5 bases). The CDR3 extends over 15 amino acids. Trimming shortened V by 1 base and J by 4 bases, and 13 bases separated the two germline ends. Germline values: CDR1 SGHTA, CDR2 FQGNSA. Written as DNA, the CDR3 is TGTGCCAGCAGCTTAGGGGGCAGGGTCCTCTATGGCTACACCTTC. It codes for CASSLGGRVLYGYTF.

The chain is built from TRBV2 and TRBJ2-5, with D possibly TRBD2 on 6 matching bases. V shed 7 bases and J shed 0 bases, with 12 bases lying between them. The CDR3 has 14 amino acids. CDR1 and CDR2 from the germline V gene are SNHLY and FYNNEI. CDR3 DNA sequence: TGTGCCAGCACCGAAGGGAGGAACCAAGAGACCCAGTACTTC. The encoded protein is CASTEGRNQETQYF. The complete variable domain, with remaining parts taken from reference TRBV2 and TRBJ2-5, reads EPEVTQTPSHQVTQMGQEVILRCVPISNHLYFYWYRQILGQKVEFLVSFYNNEISEKSEIFDDQFSVERPDGSNFTLKIRSTKLEDSAMYFCASTEGRNQETQYFGPGTRLLVL.

The gene calls are TRBV5-6 and TRBJ1-1; the D gene is possibly TRBD1 (5 bases). The CDR3 consists of 14 residues. V was pared by 3 bases and J by 1 base, with 10 bases between. Germline CDR1 is SGHDT and CDR2 is YYEEEE. The CDR3 sequence: CASSSWDWNTEAFF. The CDR3 coding sequence is TGTGCCAGCAGCTCGTGGGACTGGAACACTGAAGCTTTCTTT.

V usage is TRBV7-3 and J usage is TRBJ2-7, with D perhaps TRBD2 (7 bases). Trimming removed 5 bases from V and 0 bases from J, with 23 bases in between. Germline V gene lookup returns CDR1 SGHTA and CDR2 FQGTGA. The CDR3 spans 18 residues. CDR3 nucleotides: TGTGCCAGCAGCCAAACCCCGCGGAGGGGGGGAAGCTCCTACGAGCAGTACTTC. Its protein is CASSQTPRRGGSSYEQYF. The variable domain in full, with the rest retrieved from reference TRBV7-3 and TRBJ2-7, is GAGVSQTPSNKVTEKGKYVELRCDPISGHTALYWYRQSLGQGPEFLIYFQGTGAADDSGLPNDRFFAVRPEGSVSTLKIQRTERGDSAVYLCASSQTPRRGGSSYEQYFGPGTRLTVT.

V is TRBV4-3 and J is TRBJ2-1; TRBD2 aligns across 7 bases. Looked up from germline, CDR1 is LGHNA and CDR2 is YSLEER. Trimming at V came to 4 bases and at J to 9 bases, leaving 6 bases not matched to a gene. The CDR3 loop spans 13 amino acids. The CDR3 region is CASSLWSGGEQFF. CDR3 nucleotides: TGCGCCAGCAGCCTCTGGTCGGGGGGTGAGCAGTTCTTC.

This clone was detected only a few times. The chain employs TRBV6-6 and TRBJ2-5; D might be TRBD1 (5 bases). The DNA end is a closer match to TRBJ2-7, so the J assignment may be wrong. The CDR3 runs 13 residues. Looked up from germline, CDR1 is MNHNY and CDR2 is SVGAGI (reference sequence). The CDR3 spells CASSYWGTYEQYF. The CDR3 nucleotides are TGTGCCAGCAGTTACTGGGGCACCTACGAGCAGTACTTC.

This chain connects TRBV18 to TRBJ2-1; TRBD2 agrees at 9 bases. The ends lost 2 bases at V and 5 bases at J; junction bases unmatched: 4. CDR3 length: 15 amino acids. Germline CDR1 KGHSH, CDR2 LQKENI. The CDR3 is CASSPGSGGDNEQFF. Here the CDR3 DNA reads TGTGCCAGCTCACCAGGTAGCGGGGGAGACAATGAGCAGTTCTTC.

The gene calls are TRBV11-3 and TRBJ1-1, with 7 bases matching TRBD1. V shed 5 bases and J 0 bases; nucleotides not matched to a gene: 6. The CDR3 length is 15 residues. The V gene's germline CDR1 is SGHNT and CDR2 YENEEA. The CDR3 is CASSPGQTMNTEAFF. DNA for the CDR3: TGTGCCAGCAGCCCGGGACAGACCATGAACACTGAAGCTTTCTTT.

The chain combines TRBV11-2 with TRBJ2-7; 13 bases map to TRBD2. V lost 4 bases and J lost 3; bases outside the gene matches: 9. The length of the CDR3 is 17 residues. The germline gives CDR1 SGHAT, CDR2 FQNNGV. The CDR3 region has the DNA TGTGCCAGCAGCTCCCAACTAGCGGGGGGGCCCTTCTACGAGCAGTACTTC. It encodes CASSSQLAGGPFYEQYF.

The gene calls are TRBV18 and TRBJ1-1; TRBD1 matches at 12 bases. Losses at the gene ends were 3 bases for V and 5 bases for J; bases not matched to a gene: 4. The CDR3 spans 15 residues. The germline V gene has CDR1 KGHSH and CDR2 LQKENI. CDR3 amino acids: CASSPGQGAGTEAFF. The CDR3 DNA is TGTGCCAGCTCACCGGGACAGGGGGCCGGAACTGAAGCTTTCTTT.

The chain has TRBV30 and TRBJ2-7; 15 bases fit TRBD2. Germline V gene sequence: CDR1 GTSNPN, CDR2 SVGIG (reference sequence). This CDR3 spans 14 amino acids. J was trimmed by 7 bases and V by 5 bases; bases with no gene match: 6. As DNA, the CDR3 is TGTGCCTGGCGGACTAGCGGGAGGGCCGAAGAGCAGTACTTC. Protein product: CAWRTSGRAEEQYF.